These 10 T cell receptor beta chains share one sample of origin, sequenced in a study of CD8+ T cells in alopecia areata. RNA was extracted and reverse transcribed into cDNA as the sequencing template. Method: immunoSEQ multiplex PCR; TCRdb's copy keeps in-frame clones and lacks some. Of 100,000 to 150,000 clones listed, approximately 53% were seen once; the top ten hold less than 5.5%. The specimen comprised CD4+ T cells sorted from blood, sampled at week 0. Every receptor here comes from a human donor with alopecia areata.

The chain is built from TRBV11-1 and TRBJ2-7; D not certain. Germline V gives CDR1 SGHAT, CDR2 FQDESV (reference sequence). The CDR3 has 13 residues. Trimming took off 2 bases at V and 6 bases at J, with 11 bases between the two ends. CDR3 amino acids: CASSLSLVAEQYF. The DNA of the CDR3 is TGTGCCAGCAGCTTAAGCCTAGTCGCCGAGCAGTACTTC. The full variable domain, with the rest looked up from reference TRBV11-1 and TRBJ2-7, is EAEVAQSPRYKITEKSQAVAFWCDPISGHATLYWYRQILGQGPELLVQFQDESVVDDSQLPKDRFSAERLKGVDSTLKIQPAELGDSAMYLCASSLSLVAEQYFGPGTRLTVT.

This chain connects TRBV7-2 to TRBJ2-7; D gene uncertain. The CDR3 totals 12 residues. Germline V gives CDR1 SGHTA, CDR2 FQGNSA. The ends were cut back, 1 base at V and 5 bases at J, with 6 bases in the middle. In DNA form, the CDR3 reads TGTGCCAGCAGCTTAGTCCGGAACGAGCAGTACTTC. It codes for CASSLVRNEQYF.

The chain is built from TRBV5-5 and TRBJ2-7; 7 bases are shared with TRBD1. The V segment lost 4 bases and the J segment 6 bases; nucleotides outside the gene matches: 10. The germline V gene encodes CDR1 SGHKS and CDR2 YYEKEE (reference sequence). The CDR3 loop spans 14 amino acids. CDR3 sequence: CASSVRQGPPEQYF. For the CDR3, the DNA is TGTGCCAGCAGCGTCAGACAGGGTCCTCCCGAGCAGTACTTC.

This clone has just a few counts. The chain has TRBV6-6 and TRBJ1-1, with 7 bases lining up with TRBD1. CDR3 size: 14 residues. CDR1 is MNHNY, CDR2 SVGAGI, per germline (reference sequence). Trimming cost V 6 bases and J 0 bases; bases outside gene matches: 4. CDR3 amino acids: CASRGDRVNTEAFF. The CDR3 DNA reads TGTGCCAGCAGGGGGGACAGAGTGAACACTGAAGCTTTCTTT.

The CDR3 region has the DNA TGTGCCATCACTAGGACAATAGCTAACTATGGCTACACCTTC. This translates into CAITRTIANYGYTF. The J gene is TRBJ1-2, the V gene TRBV10-3; weak D call: TRBD1 (5 bases). The germline V and J ends were trimmed by 7 bases and 0 bases, with 12 bases remaining between them. Germline V gene sequence: CDR1 ENHRY, CDR2 SYGVKD. The CDR3 extends over 14 amino acids.

The chain links TRBV28 to TRBJ2-4; tentatively, D is TRBD2 (6 bases). Trimming cost V 1 base and J 7 bases, with 11 bases left between them. This CDR3 region has 14 residues. In germline, CDR1 is MDHEN, CDR2 SYDVKM. The CDR3 here is CASSLLRDGNIQYF. The CDR3 DNA reads as TGTGCCAGCAGTTTATTGCGGGACGGTAACATTCAGTACTTC.

The chain joins TRBV5-1 to TRBJ2-3, with a possible D match to TRBD1 (6 bases). Germline V lookup: CDR1 SGHRS, CDR2 YFSETQ. Trimming pared 1 base from V and 7 bases from J, leaving 13 bases between. The CDR3 covers 14 residues. The CDR3 DNA reads TGCGCCAGCAGCTTGATGGCAGGGGAAAATACGCAGTATTTT. It codes for CASSLMAGENTQYF.

The chain carries TRBV27 and TRBJ1-2; D uncertain. V lost 2 bases to trimming and J lost 0 bases, with 7 bases between them. CDR3 size: 14 residues. Germline V gives CDR1 MNHEY, CDR2 SMNVEV (reference sequence). The chain's CDR3 is CASSLKGSNYGYTF. The CDR3 bases are TGTGCCAGCAGTTTAAAGGGTTCTAACTATGGCTACACCTTC.

The chain carries TRBV7-9 and TRBJ2-3; D is undetermined. The V end was cut by 5 bases, the J end by 1 base, with 10 bases between. Looked up from germline, CDR1 is SEHNR and CDR2 is FQNEAQ (reference sequence). This CDR3 has 14 residues. This CDR3 is CASSPDGRTDTQYF. The CDR3 region has the DNA TGTGCCAGCAGCCCGGACGGTCGCACAGATACGCAGTATTTT.

This clone was picked up a small number of times. This rearrangement joins TRBV23-1 to TRBJ2-3, with a possible D match to TRBD1 (5 bases). TRBV23-1 counts as an open reading frame of uncertain function. With 7 bases removed from V and 0 bases from J, the gap between germline ends came to 14 bases. CDR3 size: 15 residues. CDR3 sequence reads: CASNDSGPSTDTQYF. The CDR3 coding sequence is TGCGCCAGCAATGACTCAGGGCCTAGCACAGATACGCAGTATTTT.